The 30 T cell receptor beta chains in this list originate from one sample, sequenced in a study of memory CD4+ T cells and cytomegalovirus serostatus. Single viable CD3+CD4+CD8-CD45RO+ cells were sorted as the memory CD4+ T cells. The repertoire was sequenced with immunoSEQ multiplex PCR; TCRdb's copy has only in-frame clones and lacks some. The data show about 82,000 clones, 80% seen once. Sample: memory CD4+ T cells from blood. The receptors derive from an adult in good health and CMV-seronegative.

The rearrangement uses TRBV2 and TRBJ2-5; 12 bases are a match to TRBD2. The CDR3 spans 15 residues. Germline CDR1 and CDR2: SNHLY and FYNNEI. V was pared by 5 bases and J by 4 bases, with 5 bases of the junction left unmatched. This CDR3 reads CASSLAGGLRETQYF. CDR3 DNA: TGTGCCAGCAGTCTAGCGGGGGGGCTTCGAGAGACCCAGTACTTC.

Here the CDR3 DNA reads TGTGCCAGCAGCTTAATGGGGGATGGCTACACCTTC. This codes for CASSLMGDGYTF. The V and J genes are TRBV5-8 and TRBJ1-2, with D possibly being TRBD1 (5 bases). The germline V gene has CDR1 SGHTS and CDR2 YDEGEE. Trimming removed 2 bases at V and 6 bases at J, with 8 bases between. This CDR3 contains 12 residues.

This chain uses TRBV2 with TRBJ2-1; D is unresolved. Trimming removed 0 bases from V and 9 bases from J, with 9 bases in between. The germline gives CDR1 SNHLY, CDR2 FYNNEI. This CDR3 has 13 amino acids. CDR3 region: CASSEALRGEQFF. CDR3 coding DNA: TGTGCCAGCAGTGAAGCGCTTCGTGGTGAGCAGTTCTTC.

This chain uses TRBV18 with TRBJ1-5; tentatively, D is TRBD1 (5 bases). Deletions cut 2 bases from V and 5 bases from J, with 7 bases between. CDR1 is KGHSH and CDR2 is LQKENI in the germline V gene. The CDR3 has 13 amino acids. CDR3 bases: TGTGCCAGCTCACCATTAGGGGATCAGCCCCAGCATTTT. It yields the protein CASSPLGDQPQHF. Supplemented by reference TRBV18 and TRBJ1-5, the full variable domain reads NAGVMQNPRHLVRRRGQEARLRCSPMKGHSHVYWYRQLPEEGLKFMVYLQKENIIDESGMPKERFSAEFPKEGPSILRIQQVVRGDSAAYFCASSPLGDQPQHFGDGTRLSIL.

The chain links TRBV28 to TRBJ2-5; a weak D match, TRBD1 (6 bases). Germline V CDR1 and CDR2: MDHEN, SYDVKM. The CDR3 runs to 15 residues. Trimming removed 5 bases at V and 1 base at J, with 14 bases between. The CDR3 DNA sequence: TGTGCCAGCAGTGCCCCTAGGGGGATCCAAGAGACCCAGTACTTC. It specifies CASSAPRGIQETQYF.

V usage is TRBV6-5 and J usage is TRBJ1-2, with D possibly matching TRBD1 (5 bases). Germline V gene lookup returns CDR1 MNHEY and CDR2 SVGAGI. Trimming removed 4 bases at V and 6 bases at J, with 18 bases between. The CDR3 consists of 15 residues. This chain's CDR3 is CASSLQWGNEDGYTF. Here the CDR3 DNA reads TGTGCCAGCAGTTTGCAGTGGGGCAATGAGGATGGCTACACCTTC.

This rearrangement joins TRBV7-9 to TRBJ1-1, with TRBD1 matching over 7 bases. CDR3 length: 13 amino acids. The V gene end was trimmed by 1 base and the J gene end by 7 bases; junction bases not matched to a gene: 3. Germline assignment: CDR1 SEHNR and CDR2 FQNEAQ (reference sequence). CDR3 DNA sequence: TGTGCCAGCAGCTTAGGGCCAGGGGGTGAAGCTTTCTTT. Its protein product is CASSLGPGGEAFF.

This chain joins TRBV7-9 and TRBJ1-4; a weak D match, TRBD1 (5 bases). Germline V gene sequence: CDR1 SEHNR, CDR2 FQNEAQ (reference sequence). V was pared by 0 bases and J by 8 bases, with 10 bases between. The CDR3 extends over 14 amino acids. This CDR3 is CASSLAGGGEKLFF. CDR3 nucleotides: TGTGCCAGCAGCTTAGCGGGGGGGGGAGAAAAACTGTTTTTT. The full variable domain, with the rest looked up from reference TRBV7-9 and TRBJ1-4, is DTGVSQNPRHKITKRGQNVTFRCDPISEHNRLYWYRQTLGQGPEFLTYFQNEAQLEKSRLLSDRFSAERPKGSFSTLEIQRTEQGDSAMYLCASSLAGGGEKLFFGSGTQLSVL.

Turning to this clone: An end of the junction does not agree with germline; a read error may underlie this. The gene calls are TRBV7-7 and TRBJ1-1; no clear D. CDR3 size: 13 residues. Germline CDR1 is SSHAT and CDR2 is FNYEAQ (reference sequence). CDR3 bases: TGTGCTAGCAGCCGGGAGAGGGACACTGAAGCTTTCTTT. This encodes CASSRERDTEAFF.

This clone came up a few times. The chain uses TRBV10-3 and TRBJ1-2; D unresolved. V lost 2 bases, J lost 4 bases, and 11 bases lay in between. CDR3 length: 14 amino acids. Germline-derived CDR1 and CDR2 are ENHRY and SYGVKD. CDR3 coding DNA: TGTGCCATCAGTGAGAGGATAGAGACCTATGGCTACACCTTC. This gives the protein CAISERIETYGYTF.

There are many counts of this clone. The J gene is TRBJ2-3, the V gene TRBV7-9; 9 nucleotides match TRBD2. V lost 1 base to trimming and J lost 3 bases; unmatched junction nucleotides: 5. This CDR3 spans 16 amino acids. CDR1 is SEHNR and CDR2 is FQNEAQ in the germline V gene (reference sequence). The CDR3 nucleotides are TGTGCCAGCAGCTTAGGAGCGGGGGGCTATACAGATACGCAGTATTTT. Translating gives CASSLGAGGYTDTQYF.

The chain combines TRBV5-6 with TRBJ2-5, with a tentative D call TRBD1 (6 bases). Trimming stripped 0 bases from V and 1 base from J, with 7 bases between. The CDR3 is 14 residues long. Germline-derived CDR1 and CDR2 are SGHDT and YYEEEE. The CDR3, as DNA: TGTGCCAGCAGCTTGGACAGGGTCCAAGAGACCCAGTACTTC. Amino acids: CASSLDRVQETQYF.

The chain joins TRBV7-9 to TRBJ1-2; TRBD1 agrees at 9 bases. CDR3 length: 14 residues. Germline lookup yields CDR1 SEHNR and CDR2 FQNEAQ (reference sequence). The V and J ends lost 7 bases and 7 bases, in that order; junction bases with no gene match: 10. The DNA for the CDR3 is TGTGCCAGCACCTCATTTGACAGGGGGTCTGGCTACACCTTC. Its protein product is CASTSFDRGSGYTF.

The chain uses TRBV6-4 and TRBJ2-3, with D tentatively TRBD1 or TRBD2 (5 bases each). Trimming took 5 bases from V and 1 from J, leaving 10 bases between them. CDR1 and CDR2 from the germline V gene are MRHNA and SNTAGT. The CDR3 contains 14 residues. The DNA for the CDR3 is TGTGCCAGCAGTAGGGACCGCCGCACAGATACGCAGTATTTT. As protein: CASSRDRRTDTQYF.

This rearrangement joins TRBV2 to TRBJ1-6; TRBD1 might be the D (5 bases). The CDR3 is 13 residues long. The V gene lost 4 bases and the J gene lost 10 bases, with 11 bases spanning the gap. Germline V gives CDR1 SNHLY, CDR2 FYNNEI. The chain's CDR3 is CASSGGVGSPLHF. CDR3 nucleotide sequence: TGTGCCAGCAGTGGGGGGGTTGGCTCACCCCTCCACTTT.

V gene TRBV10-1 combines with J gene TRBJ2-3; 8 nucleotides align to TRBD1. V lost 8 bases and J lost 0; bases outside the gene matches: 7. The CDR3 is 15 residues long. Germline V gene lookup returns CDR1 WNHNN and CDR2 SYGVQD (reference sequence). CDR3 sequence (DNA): TGCGCCAGCGGTATCAGGGGGCGTAGCACAGATACGCAGTATTTT. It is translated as CASGIRGRSTDTQYF.

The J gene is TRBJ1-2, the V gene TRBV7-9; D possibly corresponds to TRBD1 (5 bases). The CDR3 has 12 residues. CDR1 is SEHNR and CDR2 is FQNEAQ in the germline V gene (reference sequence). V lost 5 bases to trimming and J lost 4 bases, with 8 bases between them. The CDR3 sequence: CASSPGGYGYTF. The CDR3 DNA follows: TGTGCCAGCAGCCCGGGGGGCTATGGCTACACCTTC. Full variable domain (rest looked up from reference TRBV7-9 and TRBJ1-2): DTGVSQNPRHKITKRGQNVTFRCDPISEHNRLYWYRQTLGQGPEFLTYFQNEAQLEKSRLLSDRFSAERPKGSFSTLEIQRTEQGDSAMYLCASSPGGYGYTFGSGTRLTVV.

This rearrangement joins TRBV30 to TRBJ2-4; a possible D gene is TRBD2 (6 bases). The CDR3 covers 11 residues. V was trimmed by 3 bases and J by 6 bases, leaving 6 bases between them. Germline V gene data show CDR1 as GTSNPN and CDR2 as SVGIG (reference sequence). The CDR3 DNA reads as TGTGCCTGGAGCGGGGGAAACATTCAGTACTTC. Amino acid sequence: CAWSGGNIQYF.

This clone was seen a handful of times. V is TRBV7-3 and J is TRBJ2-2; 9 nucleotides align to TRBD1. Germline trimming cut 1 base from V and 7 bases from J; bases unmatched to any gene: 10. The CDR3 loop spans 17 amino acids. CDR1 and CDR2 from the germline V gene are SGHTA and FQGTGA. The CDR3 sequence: CASSLKVNRGLGGELFF. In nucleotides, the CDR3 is TGTGCCAGCAGCTTAAAAGTCAACAGGGGGCTAGGCGGGGAGCTGTTTTTT.

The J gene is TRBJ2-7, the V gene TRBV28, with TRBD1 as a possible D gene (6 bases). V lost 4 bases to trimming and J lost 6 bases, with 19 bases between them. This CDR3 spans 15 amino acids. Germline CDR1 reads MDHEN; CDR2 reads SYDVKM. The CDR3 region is CASSSGAAGWGEQYF. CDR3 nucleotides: TGTGCCAGCAGTTCAGGGGCCGCCGGGTGGGGCGAGCAGTACTTC.

The CDR3 loop is CASSVGQLDEGPQHF. In DNA form, the CDR3 reads TGTGCCAGCAGCGTAGGGCAGCTCGATGAGGGGCCCCAGCATTTT. The V gene is TRBV9, the J gene TRBJ1-5; D uncertain. CDR1 SGDLS and CDR2 YYNGEE come from the germline V gene. Trimming removed 0 bases at V and 9 bases at J, with 16 bases between. This CDR3 contains 15 residues.

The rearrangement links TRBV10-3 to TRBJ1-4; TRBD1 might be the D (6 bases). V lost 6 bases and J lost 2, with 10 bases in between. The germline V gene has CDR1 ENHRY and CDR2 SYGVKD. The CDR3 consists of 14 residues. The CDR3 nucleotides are TGTGCCATCAGACAGGGTATCACTAATGAAAAACTGTTTTTT. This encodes CAIRQGITNEKLFF.

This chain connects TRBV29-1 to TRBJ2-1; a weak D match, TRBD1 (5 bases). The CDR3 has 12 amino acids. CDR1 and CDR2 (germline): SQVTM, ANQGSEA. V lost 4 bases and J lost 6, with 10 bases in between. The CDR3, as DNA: TGCAGCGTTGGCCAGGGTCCCAATGAGCAGTTCTTC. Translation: CSVGQGPNEQFF.

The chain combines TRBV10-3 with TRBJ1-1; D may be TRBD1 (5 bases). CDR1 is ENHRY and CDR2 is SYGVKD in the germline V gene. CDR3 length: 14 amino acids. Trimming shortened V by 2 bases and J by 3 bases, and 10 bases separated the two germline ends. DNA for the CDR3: TGTGCCATCAGTGAGAGGGAAGGGGACACTGAAGCTTTCTTT. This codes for CAISEREGDTEAFF.

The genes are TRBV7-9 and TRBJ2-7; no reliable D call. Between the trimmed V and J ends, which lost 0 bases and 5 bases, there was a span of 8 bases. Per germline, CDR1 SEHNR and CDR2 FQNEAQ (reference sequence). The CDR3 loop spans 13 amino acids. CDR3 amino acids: CASSLASFHEQYF. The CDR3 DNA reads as TGTGCCAGCAGCTTAGCGAGTTTCCACGAGCAGTACTTC. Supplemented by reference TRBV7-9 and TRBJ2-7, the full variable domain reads DTGVSQNPRHKITKRGQNVTFRCDPISEHNRLYWYRQTLGQGPEFLTYFQNEAQLEKSRLLSDRFSAERPKGSFSTLEIQRTEQGDSAMYLCASSLASFHEQYFGPGTRLTVT.

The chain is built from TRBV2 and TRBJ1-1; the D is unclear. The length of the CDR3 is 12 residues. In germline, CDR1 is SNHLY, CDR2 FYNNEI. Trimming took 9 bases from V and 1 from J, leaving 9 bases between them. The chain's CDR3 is CASLQPNTEAFF. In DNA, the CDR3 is TGTGCCAGTCTACAGCCGAACACTGAAGCTTTCTTT.

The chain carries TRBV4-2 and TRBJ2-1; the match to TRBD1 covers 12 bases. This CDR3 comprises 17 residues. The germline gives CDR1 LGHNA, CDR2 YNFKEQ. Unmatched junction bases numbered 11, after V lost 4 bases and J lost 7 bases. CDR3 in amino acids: CASSLGPGQGAGNEQFF. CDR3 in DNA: TGTGCCAGCAGCCTAGGACCGGGACAGGGGGCGGGAAATGAGCAGTTCTTC.

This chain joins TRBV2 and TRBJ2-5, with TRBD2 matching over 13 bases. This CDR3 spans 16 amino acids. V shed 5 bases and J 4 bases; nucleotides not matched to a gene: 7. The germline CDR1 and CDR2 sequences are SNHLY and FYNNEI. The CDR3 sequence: CASSSGLAGALETQYF. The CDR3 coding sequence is TGTGCCAGCAGTAGCGGACTAGCGGGGGCTCTAGAGACCCAGTACTTC.

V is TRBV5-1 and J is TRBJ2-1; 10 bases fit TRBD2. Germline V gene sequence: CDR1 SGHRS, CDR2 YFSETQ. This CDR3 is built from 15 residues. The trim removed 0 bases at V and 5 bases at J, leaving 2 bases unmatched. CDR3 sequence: CASSLAGLANNEQFF. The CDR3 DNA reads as TGCGCCAGCAGCTTGGCGGGACTAGCGAACAATGAGCAGTTCTTC.

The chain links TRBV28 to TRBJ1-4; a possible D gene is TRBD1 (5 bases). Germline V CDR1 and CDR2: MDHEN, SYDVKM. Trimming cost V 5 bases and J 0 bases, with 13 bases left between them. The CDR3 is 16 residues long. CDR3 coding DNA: TGTGCCAGCAGTGGGGCCGGAGTTGCAACTAATGAAAAACTGTTTTTT. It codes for CASSGAGVATNEKLFF.